The T cell receptor beta chain described here comes from a study of monozygotic twins with inflammatory bowel disease. Study outcomes and limitations: IBD patients exhibited fewer clonotypes shared with other individuals than healthy twins, particularly with disease activity.

TCRdb re-called the 5' RACE reads and catalogs CDR3 proteins one per entry, DNA excluded. The sample table includes about 380,000 distinct CDR3 sequences. The CDR3 totals 17 residues. Looked up from germline, CDR1 is KGHDR and CDR2 is SFDVKD. Comments on this clonotype: Its matching antigen is unknown.

The chain combines TRBV24-1 with TRBJ2-5; TCRdb names TRBD2, which stays unverified in the absence of DNA. Material for sequencing was blood. This TCR was sampled from a human donor with ulcerative colitis or Crohn's disease, or a healthy co-twin of an affected twin (not recorded which). CDR3 in amino acids: CATSDSPLGGARETQYF.